The 14 T cell receptor beta chains presented below share a single source sample, sequenced in a study of T-cell reconstitution after alpha-beta-depleted transplantation in children. TCRbeta library preparation incorporated unique molecular identifiers. TCRdb re-derived calls from the PCR reads in MiXCR, one entry per CDR3 protein. The sample carries 500,000 to 650,000 distinct CDR3 sequences, about an eighth recorded once. Here the sequenced sample was PBMCs, mostly from graft donor cells, taken 180 days after TCRalphabeta/CD19-depleted stem cell transplant. Receptors were obtained from a female patient between 2 and 10 years old who had a stem cell transplant for aplastic anemia, so the T cells may come from the graft donor.

This chain joins TRBV9 and TRBJ2-7; the D gene is possibly TRBD2 (6 bases). The V end was cut by 0 bases, the J end by 3 bases, with 13 bases between. This CDR3 is 15 amino acids long. CDR1 and CDR2 (germline): SGDLS, YYNGEE. The CDR3 is CASSVGGGNNYEQYF. The DNA of the CDR3 is TGTGCCAGCAGCGTAGGGGGCGGGAACAACTACGAGCAGTACTTC.

This clonotype occurred many times. The genes are TRBV4-2 and TRBJ2-1, with D tentatively TRBD1 or TRBD2 (6 bases each). Trimming stripped 4 bases from V and 4 bases from J, with 23 bases between. Germline V gene data show CDR1 as LGHNA and CDR2 as YNFKEQ. This CDR3 comprises 18 residues. The CDR3 sequence is CASSPTRMGGPLYNEQFF. The CDR3 coding sequence is TGTGCCAGCAGCCCGACTAGGATGGGGGGCCCCTTATACAATGAGCAGTTCTTC.

The chain joins TRBV29-1 to TRBJ2-3, with TRBD2 identical over 8 bases. V shed 3 bases and J 4 bases; nucleotides not matched to a gene: 6. Per the germline V gene, CDR1 is SQVTM and CDR2 is ANQGSEA. The CDR3 length is 14 residues. The CDR3 loop is CSVDGAGDPDTQYF. The CDR3, as DNA: TGCAGCGTTGACGGAGCGGGAGACCCAGATACGCAGTATTTT.

This clonotype occurred a few times. The V call is TRBV27, the J call TRBJ1-1; D is unresolved. Per germline, CDR1 MNHEY and CDR2 SMNVEV (reference sequence). The CDR3 is made up of 15 amino acids. Trimming took off 2 bases at V and 0 bases at J, with 10 bases between the two ends. DNA of the CDR3: TGTGCCAGCAGTTTAGGATGGACTCTGAACACTGAAGCTTTCTTT. Its protein product is CASSLGWTLNTEAFF.

The V and J genes are TRBV7-2 and TRBJ2-4; weak D call: TRBD2 (5 bases). The V gene lost 5 bases and the J gene lost 9 bases, with 20 bases spanning the gap. The CDR3 is made up of 15 amino acids. From germline, CDR1 is SGHTA and CDR2 FQGNSA. Here the CDR3 DNA reads TGTGCCAGCAGCCTAACACAGAGTCGGGGTGGCATTCAGTACTTC. This codes for CASSLTQSRGGIQYF.

At least ten counts were recorded for this clonotype. The chain has TRBV4-1 and TRBJ2-3, with 9 bases lining up with TRBD2. The CDR3 is 17 residues long. CDR1 is MGHRA and CDR2 is YSYEKL in the germline V gene. Germline trimming cut 0 bases from V and 6 bases from J; bases unmatched to any gene: 10. The CDR3 coding sequence is TGCGCCAGCAGCCAAGAGCATGCCAGCGGGAGGTTGGATACGCAGTATTTT. As protein: CASSQEHASGRLDTQYF.

This sequence joins TRBV7-6 and TRBJ2-2; D is unclear. The germline V gene has CDR1 SGHVS and CDR2 FNYEAQ. Trimming cost V 0 bases and J 3 bases, with 11 bases left between them. The CDR3 loop spans 16 amino acids. The CDR3 nucleotides are TGTGCCAGCAGCTTAGCGATTTTCCTCTACACCGGGGAGCTGTTTTTT. The encoded protein is CASSLAIFLYTGELFF.

In this sample, this clonotype turned up a few times. The J gene is TRBJ2-1, the V gene TRBV12-3 or TRBV12-4; D might be TRBD2 (6 bases). This CDR3 comprises 16 residues. V was clipped by 5 bases and J by 6 bases, with 20 bases between them. The CDR3 DNA is TGTGCCAGCAGTGGGGAGGAGGGAAGGAGGTCCAATGAGCAGTTCTTC. It yields the protein CASSGEEGRRSNEQFF.

This clonotype was observed a few times. The gene calls are TRBV20-1 and TRBJ2-7; 11 bases line up with TRBD1. Trimming removed 6 bases from V and 7 bases from J; junction bases left unmatched: 14. The CDR3 is made up of 15 amino acids. CDR1 and CDR2 from the germline V gene are DFQATT and SNEGSKA (reference sequence). Here the CDR3 DNA reads TGCAGTGCCCGAGGGGTCGGGACAGGGGGGTTAGAGCAGTACGTC. It encodes CSARGVGTGGLEQYV.

This clonotype was seen many times. V usage is TRBV9 and J usage is TRBJ2-5; TRBD2 aligns across 9 bases. CDR1 SGDLS and CDR2 YYNGEE come from the germline V gene. The V segment lost 0 bases and the J segment 5 bases; nucleotides outside the gene matches: 11. The CDR3 has 17 residues. The CDR3 DNA sequence: TGTGCCAGCAGCGTAGGTAGTGCGGGGGGGCTTCGGGAGACCCAGTACTTC. It translates to CASSVGSAGGLRETQYF. The whole variable domain, filled in from reference TRBV9 and TRBJ2-5, reads DSGVTQTPKHLITATGQRVTLRCSPRSGDLSVYWYQQSLDQGLQFLIQYYNGEERAKGNILERFSAQQFPDLHSELNLSSLELGDSALYFCASSVGSAGGLRETQYFGPGTRLLVL.

The chain has TRBV29-1 and TRBJ2-3; the D gene is possibly TRBD2 (5 bases). With 2 bases removed from V and 4 bases from J, the gap between germline ends came to 16 bases. Germline lookup yields CDR1 SQVTM and CDR2 ANQGSEA. This CDR3 spans 15 amino acids. The CDR3 protein is CSVEPPRAEADTQYF. The CDR3 nucleotides read TGCAGCGTTGAACCCCCGAGGGCCGAGGCAGATACGCAGTATTTT.

This clonotype has a handful of counts. The rearrangement joins TRBV2 to TRBJ2-5; D might be TRBD1 or TRBD2, each matching 6 bases. V was clipped by 0 bases and J by 5 bases, with 16 bases between them. CDR1 is SNHLY and CDR2 is FYNNEI in the germline V gene. CDR3 length equals 16 residues. CDR3 loop: CASSEAIRGRTETQYF. The CDR3, as DNA: TGTGCCAGCAGTGAAGCGATCCGGGGGCGGACTGAGACCCAGTACTTC.

This clonotype was detected a few times. The gene calls are TRBV6-5 and TRBJ1-1; 10 bases fit TRBD1. The V gene end was trimmed by 2 bases and the J gene end by 4 bases; junction bases not matched to a gene: 10. Germline V gives CDR1 MNHEY, CDR2 SVGAGI. The CDR3 loop spans 17 amino acids. CDR3 sequence reads: CASSYVPGQGTITEAFF. In DNA form, the CDR3 reads TGTGCCAGCAGTTACGTCCCGGGACAGGGGACGATCACTGAAGCTTTCTTT.

The chain carries TRBV14 and TRBJ1-4; no clear D. The CDR3 runs to 15 residues. CDR1 is SGHDN, CDR2 FVKESK, per germline. V was clipped by 1 base and J by 7 bases, with 13 bases between them. The CDR3 loop is CASSQGTAKSEKLFF. The CDR3, as DNA: TGTGCCAGCAGCCAAGGCACAGCCAAAAGTGAAAAACTGTTTTTT.